Presented here are 25 T cell receptor beta chains from one specimen sequenced in a study of blood T cell repertoires in COVID-19. Only in-frame clones appear in the TCRdb table, and some are missing; sequencing was by immunoSEQ multiplex PCR. The repertoire has more than 65,000 clones, about 91% of them found once; the top ten carry roughly 7%. The specimen was peripheral blood. All receptors derive from a woman aged 50 to 60 with acute or convalescent COVID-19.

The rearrangement links TRBV2 to TRBJ1-5, with D unclear. The germline CDR1 and CDR2 sequences are SNHLY and FYNNEI. V lost 5 bases, J lost 6 bases, and 8 bases lay in between. This CDR3 is built from 12 residues. CDR3 in DNA: TGTGCCAGCAGTACTATTCGTCAGCCCCAGCATTTT. Its protein is CASSTIRQPQHF.

V usage is TRBV2 and J usage is TRBJ1-4; 7 positions match TRBD1. The CDR3 consists of 15 residues. V was pared by 7 bases and J by 2 bases, with 7 bases of the junction left unmatched. Germline loops: CDR1 SNHLY, CDR2 FYNNEI. The chain's CDR3 is CASNRDSNTNEKLFF. DNA of the CDR3: TGTGCCAGCAACCGGGACAGCAATACTAATGAAAAACTGTTTTTT.

The gene calls are TRBV6-5 and TRBJ2-7, with D perhaps TRBD2 (6 bases). Trimming removed 5 bases from V and 7 bases from J, with 15 bases in between. Germline assignment: CDR1 MNHEY and CDR2 SVGAGI. This CDR3 has 13 residues. CDR3 sequence reads: CASSTGGPWEQYF. CDR3 in DNA: TGTGCCAGCAGTACCGGGGGACCATGGGAGCAGTACTTC.

This chain uses TRBV9 with TRBJ1-2, with TRBD1 matching 7 bases. The CDR3 consists of 15 residues. The ends lost 2 bases at V and 0 bases at J; junction bases unmatched: 4. Germline V gene lookup returns CDR1 SGDLS and CDR2 YYNGEE. The CDR3 is CASSVGTVANYGYTF. CDR3 nucleotides: TGTGCCAGCAGCGTCGGGACAGTAGCTAACTATGGCTACACCTTC.

This chain links TRBV7-9 with TRBJ1-6, with D uncertain. Trimming cost V 5 bases and J 8 bases, with 16 bases left between them. The germline V gene encodes CDR1 SEHNR and CDR2 FQNEAQ (reference sequence). This CDR3 spans 15 amino acids. The CDR3 spells CASSPGEGWDSPLHF. The CDR3 region has the DNA TGTGCCAGCAGCCCCGGGGAGGGTTGGGATTCACCCCTCCACTTT.

This chain uses TRBV4-2 with TRBJ2-7; tentatively, D is TRBD2 (5 bases). The ends were cut back, 4 bases at V and 7 bases at J, with 20 bases in the middle. This CDR3 has 15 residues. In germline, CDR1 is LGHNA, CDR2 YNFKEQ. The DNA for the CDR3 is TGTGCCAGCAGCCCAAGATTGTCTAGCTCTCGAGAGCAGTACTTC. The encoded protein is CASSPRLSSSREQYF.

This chain connects TRBV28 to TRBJ2-2, with 7 bases matching TRBD2. There are 16 residues in the CDR3. J lost 1 base, V lost 4 bases, and 6 bases had no gene match. CDR1 is MDHEN, CDR2 SYDVKM, per germline. CDR3 residues: CASSSRTGGNTGELFF. CDR3 DNA sequence: TGTGCCAGCAGTTCCCGGACGGGGGGGAACACCGGGGAGCTGTTTTTT. The complete variable domain, with remaining parts taken from reference TRBV28 and TRBJ2-2, reads DVKVTQSSRYLVKRTGEKVFLECVQDMDHENMFWYRQDPGLGLRLIYFSYDVKMKEKGDIPEGYSVSREKKERFSLILESASTNQTSMYLCASSSRTGGNTGELFFGEGSRLTVL.

The chain joins TRBV7-9 to TRBJ2-1; no clear D. The CDR3 runs to 15 residues. Germline V lookup: CDR1 SEHNR, CDR2 FQNEAQ (reference sequence). Trimming took 5 bases from V and 3 from J, leaving 14 bases between them. The CDR3 nucleotides are TGTGCCAGCAGCCAACTCAGAGGCCGCTACAATGAGCAGTTCTTC. As protein: CASSQLRGRYNEQFF.

The V gene is TRBV14, the J gene TRBJ2-5; no definite D call. V was shortened by 3 bases and J by 5 bases, with 7 bases between the two germline ends. The CDR3 has 12 residues. Germline assignment: CDR1 SGHDN and CDR2 FVKESK. The CDR3 coding sequence is TGTGCCAGCAGCCATCCCGGGGAGACCCAGTACTTC. It is translated as CASSHPGETQYF. The whole variable domain, filled in from reference TRBV14 and TRBJ2-5, reads EAGVTQFPSHSVIEKGQTVTLRCDPISGHDNLYWYRRVMGKEIKFLLHFVKESKQDESGMPNNRFLAERTGGTYSTLKVQPAELEDSGVYFCASSHPGETQYFGPGTRLLVL.

V usage is TRBV19 and J usage is TRBJ1-4; no clear D gene. There are 13 residues in the CDR3. Trimming removed 9 bases at V and 3 bases at J, with 11 bases between. Germline V gives CDR1 LNHDA, CDR2 SQIVND (reference sequence). The CDR3 sequence is CASSDNPNEKLFF. In nucleotides, the CDR3 is TGTGCCAGCTCCGACAATCCTAATGAAAAACTGTTTTTT.

V and J are TRBV5-1 and TRBJ2-3; D is possibly TRBD2 (6 bases). CDR1 and CDR2 from the germline V gene are SGHRS and YFSETQ. V was pared by 3 bases and J by 2 bases, with 10 bases between. CDR3 size: 14 residues. The CDR3 sequence: CASSSEGYTDTQYF. In DNA, the CDR3 is TGCGCCAGCAGCTCGGAGGGGTACACAGATACGCAGTATTTT.

This clone occurred once. J is TRBJ2-7 and V is TRBV27; D is perhaps TRBD2 (5 bases). Trimming cost V 0 bases and J 4 bases, with 10 bases left between them. CDR3 length: 14 amino acids. Germline V gives CDR1 MNHEY, CDR2 SMNVEV (reference sequence). CDR3 protein: CASSLSRVPYEQYF. The CDR3 DNA reads TGTGCCAGCAGTTTATCGCGGGTTCCTTACGAGCAGTACTTC.

The chain is built from TRBV9 and TRBJ2-5, with D maybe TRBD2 (5 bases). Germline CDR1 and CDR2: SGDLS and YYNGEE. This CDR3 is 13 amino acids long. With 2 bases removed from V and 5 bases from J, the gap between germline ends came to 10 bases. This CDR3 reads CASSVGSEETQYF. For the CDR3, the DNA is TGTGCCAGCAGCGTGGGGAGTGAGGAGACCCAGTACTTC.

J is TRBJ1-5 and V is TRBV28; weak D call: TRBD1 (6 bases). The CDR3 sequence is 15 residues long. The germline V gene encodes CDR1 MDHEN and CDR2 SYDVKM. Trimming pared 6 bases from V and 3 bases from J, leaving 15 bases between. This CDR3 is CASRPEDSINQPQHF. As DNA, the CDR3 is TGTGCCAGCAGGCCGGAGGACAGCATCAATCAGCCCCAGCATTTT. Looking up the rest from reference TRBV28 and TRBJ1-5 gives the full variable domain: DVKVTQSSRYLVKRTGEKVFLECVQDMDHENMFWYRQDPGLGLRLIYFSYDVKMKEKGDIPEGYSVSREKKERFSLILESASTNQTSMYLCASRPEDSINQPQHFGDGTRLSIL.

J is TRBJ1-1 and V is TRBV12-3 or TRBV12-4, with D maybe TRBD1 (6 bases). V gave up 3 bases and J gave up 7 bases, with 9 bases separating them. There are 12 residues in the CDR3. The chain's CDR3 is CASSFGQLEAFF. In DNA form, the CDR3 reads TGTGCCAGCAGTTTTGGACAGCTTGAAGCTTTCTTT.

The chain is built from TRBV10-3 and TRBJ1-3, with D unclear. The germline gives CDR1 ENHRY, CDR2 SYGVKD. CDR3 length: 13 residues. V gave up 10 bases and J gave up 2 bases, with 12 bases separating them. The DNA for the CDR3 is TGTGCCACCTCGCTGGGAGCTGGAAACACCATATATTTT. It is translated as CATSLGAGNTIYF.

The chain employs TRBV7-3 and TRBJ2-1; TRBD2 agrees at 16 bases. V lost 4 bases to trimming and J lost 7 bases; unmatched junction nucleotides: 4. The germline gives CDR1 SGHTA, CDR2 FQGTGA. The CDR3 runs 16 residues. Written as DNA, the CDR3 is TGTGCCAGCAGCTCTGCGGGACTAGCGGGAGGGAATGAGCAGTTCTTC. This codes for CASSSAGLAGGNEQFF. The entire variable domain, with the rest obtained from reference TRBV7-3 and TRBJ2-1, is as follows: GAGVSQTPSNKVTEKGKYVELRCDPISGHTALYWYRQSLGQGPEFLIYFQGTGAADDSGLPNDRFFAVRPEGSVSTLKIQRTERGDSAVYLCASSSAGLAGGNEQFFGPGTRLTVL.

The V gene is TRBV5-4, the J gene TRBJ2-7; 7 bases match TRBD2. Germline V CDR1 and CDR2: SGHNT, YYREEE (reference sequence). CDR3 length: 14 residues. V was clipped by 4 bases and J by 3 bases; unmatched bases: 7. CDR3 sequence (DNA): TGTGCCAGCAGCACAAGCGGGGCGAACTACGAGCAGTACTTC. This codes for CASSTSGANYEQYF.

The rearrangement uses TRBV19 and TRBJ1-3; the match to TRBD1 covers 8 bases. The V gene's germline CDR1 is LNHDA and CDR2 SQIVND (reference sequence). This CDR3 contains 17 residues. V lost 6 bases and J lost 2; bases outside the gene matches: 12. Here the CDR3 reads CASSPLHRGTPGNTIYF. The CDR3, as DNA: TGTGCCAGTAGCCCACTTCACAGGGGGACGCCTGGAAACACCATATATTTT.

The J gene is TRBJ1-2, the V gene TRBV5-4, with 7 bases aligning to TRBD1. The CDR3 has 15 amino acids. Germline assignment: CDR1 SGHNT and CDR2 YYREEE (reference sequence). V trimming: 3 bases; J trimming: 5 bases; junction bases outside the gene matches: 10. The CDR3 sequence is CASSSPEQGRYGYTF. The CDR3 region has the DNA TGTGCCAGCAGCTCACCGGAACAGGGGCGGTATGGCTACACCTTC. Drawing the rest from reference TRBV5-4 and TRBJ1-2, the complete variable domain is ETGVTQSPTHLIKTRGQQVTLRCSSQSGHNTVSWYQQALGQGPQFIFQYYREEENGRGNFPPRFSGLQFPNYSSELNVNALELDDSALYLCASSSPEQGRYGYTFGSGTRLTVV.

This chain links TRBV7-3 with TRBJ2-7; 11 positions match TRBD1. V trimming: 5 bases; J trimming: 3 bases; junction bases outside the gene matches: 6. Germline lookup yields CDR1 SGHTA and CDR2 FQGTGA. The CDR3 loop spans 15 amino acids. The CDR3 protein is CASSGRDRGSYEQYF. DNA for the CDR3: TGTGCCAGCAGCGGCCGGGACAGGGGGAGCTACGAGCAGTACTTC.

V is TRBV3-1 (or the pseudogene TRBV3-2) and J is TRBJ2-1, with TRBD2 as a possible D gene (6 bases). V was shortened by 1 base and J by 6 bases, with 13 bases between the two germline ends. Looked up from germline, CDR1 is LGHDT and CDR2 is YNNKEL (reference sequence). The CDR3 length is 15 residues. Written as DNA, the CDR3 is TGTGCCAGCAGCCAAGGGGTGACTAGTGGCAATGAGCAGTTCTTC. Amino acid sequence: CASSQGVTSGNEQFF.

The V gene is TRBV6-6, the J gene TRBJ1-1; D not resolved. CDR1 and CDR2 from the germline V gene are MNHNY and SVGAGI (reference sequence). V was trimmed by 7 bases and J by 7 bases, leaving 16 bases between them. There are 13 residues in the CDR3. The CDR3 loop is CASTPIGDFEAFF. The DNA for the CDR3 is TGTGCCAGCACCCCGATAGGTGACTTTGAAGCTTTCTTT.

This chain links TRBV2 with TRBJ2-1, with D perhaps TRBD1 (5 bases). The CDR3 consists of 11 residues. Trimming took 7 bases from V and 9 from J, leaving 10 bases between them. Germline-derived CDR1 and CDR2 are SNHLY and FYNNEI. CDR3 residues: CASMGQGEQFF. For the CDR3, the DNA is TGTGCCAGCATGGGGCAGGGTGAGCAGTTCTTC.

The rearrangement links TRBV12-3 or TRBV12-4 to TRBJ1-5, with a tentative D call TRBD1 (6 bases). CDR3 length: 13 residues. The V end was cut by 8 bases, the J end by 9 bases, with 17 bases between. The CDR3: CASGNRDASPQHF. In DNA, the CDR3 is TGTGCCAGCGGGAACAGGGATGCATCGCCCCAGCATTTT.